This TCR beta chain was obtained from a study of tumor-infiltrating lymphocytes in primary liver carcinoma. In regard to this clonotype: A read error may explain this, as a much larger clone is one base away.

CDR3 length equals 16 residues. CDR1 is MNHEY, CDR2 SVGEGT, per germline. V was trimmed by 0 bases and J by 5 bases, leaving 16 bases between them. Germline DNA was extracted alongside blood RNA, which was obtained from unsorted whole blood. The input was 450 to 500 ng total RNA; TCR beta cDNA was made from it with a constant-region primer. Investigators got TCR beta libraries out of three nested multiplex PCR rounds, done with slightly modified ARM-PCR. Investigators reported that the first two PCR rounds, at roughly 10 cycles each, used TRBV1-TRBV30 forward primers with a C-beta reverse primer. TCRdb processed the multiplex PCR reads anew with MiXCR; each CDR3 protein has one entry. The sample yields 250,000 to 400,000 distinct CDR3 sequences, 65% seen once.

The rearrangement links TRBV6-2 or TRBV6-3 to TRBJ1-1; tentative D call: TRBD1 (5 bases). Sequencing input: peripheral blood. This sequence was found in a middle-aged man with primary liver carcinoma and hepatitis B virus infection. The CDR3 is CASSYSIGIGATEAFF. In DNA, the CDR3 is TGTGCCAGCAGTTACTCGATCGGGATAGGGGCGACTGAAGCTTTCTTT.